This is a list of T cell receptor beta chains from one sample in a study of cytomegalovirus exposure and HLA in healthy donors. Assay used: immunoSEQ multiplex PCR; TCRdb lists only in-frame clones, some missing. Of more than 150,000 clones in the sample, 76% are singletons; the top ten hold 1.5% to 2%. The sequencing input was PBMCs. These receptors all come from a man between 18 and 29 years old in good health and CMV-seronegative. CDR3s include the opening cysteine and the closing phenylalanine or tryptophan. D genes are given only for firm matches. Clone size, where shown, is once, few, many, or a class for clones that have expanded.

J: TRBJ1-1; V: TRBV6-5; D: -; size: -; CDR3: CATRGKRRIGTEAFF; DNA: TGTGCCACCAGGGGTAAGCGACGCATTGGCACTGAAGCTTTCTTT
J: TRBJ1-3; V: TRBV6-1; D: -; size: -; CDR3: CASSEGPGNTIYF; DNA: TGTGCCAGCAGTGAAGGACCGGGGAACACCATATATTTT
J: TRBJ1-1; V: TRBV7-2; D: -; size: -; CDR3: CASSGGAEAFF; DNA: TGTGCCAGCTCCGGGGGGGCTGAAGCTTTCTTT
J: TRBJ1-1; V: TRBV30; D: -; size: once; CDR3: CAWSVRAGVMNTEAFF; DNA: TGTGCCTGGAGTGTACGGGCAGGGGTCATGAACACTGAAGCTTTCTTT
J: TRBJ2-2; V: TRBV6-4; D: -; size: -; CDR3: CASRKGEAGELFF; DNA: TGTGCCAGCAGGAAGGGGGAAGCGGGGGAGCTGTTTTTT
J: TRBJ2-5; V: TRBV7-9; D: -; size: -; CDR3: CASSLVTGLGGTQYF; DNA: TGTGCCAGCAGCTTAGTTACAGGTCTAGGTGGGACCCAGTACTTC
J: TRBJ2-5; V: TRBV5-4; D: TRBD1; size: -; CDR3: CASSFPTGGETQYF; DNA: TGTGCCAGCAGCTTTCCCACAGGGGGAGAGACCCAGTACTTC
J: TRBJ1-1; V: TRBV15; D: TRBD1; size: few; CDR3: CATSRGDSEAFF; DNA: TGTGCCACCAGCAGAGGGGACAGTGAAGCTTTCTTT
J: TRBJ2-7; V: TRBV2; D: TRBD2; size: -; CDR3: CASKLAGSSHEQYF; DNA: TGTGCCAGCAAACTAGCGGGTTCGTCCCACGAGCAGTACTTC
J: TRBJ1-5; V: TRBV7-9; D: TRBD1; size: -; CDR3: CASSPGQGARQPQHF; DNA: TGTGCCAGCAGCCCTGGACAGGGGGCCCGTCAGCCCCAGCATTTT
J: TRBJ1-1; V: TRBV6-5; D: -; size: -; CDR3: CASSRGGGGAAFF; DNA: TGTGCCAGCAGTCGAGGTGGGGGAGGGGCGGCTTTCTTT
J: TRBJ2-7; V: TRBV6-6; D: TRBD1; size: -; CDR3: CASSPTGDEQYF; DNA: TGTGCCAGCAGCCCAACAGGGGACGAGCAGTACTTC
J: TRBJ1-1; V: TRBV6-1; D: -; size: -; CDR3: CASSDTGNTEAFF; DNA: TGTGCCAGCAGTGATACAGGGAACACTGAAGCTTTCTTT
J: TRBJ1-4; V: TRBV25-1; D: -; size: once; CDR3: CASSDNSPGGEKLFF; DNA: TGTGCCAGCAGTGATAACAGCCCCGGTGGGGAAAAACTGTTTTTT
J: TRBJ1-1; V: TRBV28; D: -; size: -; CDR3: CASSLYQGGWGTEAFF; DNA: TGTGCCAGCAGTTTATATCAGGGTGGATGGGGAACTGAAGCTTTCTTT
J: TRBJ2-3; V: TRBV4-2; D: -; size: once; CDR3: CASSSERTDTQYF; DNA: TGTGCCAGCAGCTCGGAGCGCACAGATACGCAGTATTTT
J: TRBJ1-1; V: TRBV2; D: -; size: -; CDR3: CASSEGARVPEAFF; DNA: TGTGCCAGCAGTGAGGGGGCGAGGGTCCCTGAAGCTTTCTTT
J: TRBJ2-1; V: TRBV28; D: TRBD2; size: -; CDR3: CASSSGLAGGYNEQFF; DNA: TGTGCCAGCAGTTCAGGACTAGCGGGGGGGTACAATGAGCAGTTCTTC
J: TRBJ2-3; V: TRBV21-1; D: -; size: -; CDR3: CASPLDRVTDTQYF; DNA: TGTGCCAGCCCTTTGGACAGGGTTACAGATACGCAGTATTTT
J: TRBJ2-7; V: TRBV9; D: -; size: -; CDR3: CASSVRQGGYEQYF; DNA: TGTGCCAGCAGCGTCCGACAAGGGGGATATGAGCAGTACTTC
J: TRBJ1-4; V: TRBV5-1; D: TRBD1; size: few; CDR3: CASSLETGSSEKLFF; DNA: TGCGCCAGCAGCTTGGAGACAGGGTCTTCTGAAAAACTGTTTTTT
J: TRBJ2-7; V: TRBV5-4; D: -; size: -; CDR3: CASSLVGATDEQYF; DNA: TGTGCCAGCAGCCTGGTGGGGGCAACGGACGAGCAGTACTTC
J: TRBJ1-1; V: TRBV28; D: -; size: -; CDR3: CASSTAGLNTEAFF; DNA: TGTGCCAGCAGTACAGCAGGGCTGAACACTGAAGCTTTCTTT
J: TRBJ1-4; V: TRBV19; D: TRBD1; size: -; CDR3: CAAAGTGVEKLFF; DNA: TGTGCCGCTGCCGGGACAGGGGTAGAAAAACTGTTTTTT
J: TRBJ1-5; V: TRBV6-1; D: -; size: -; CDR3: CASSEAGRDQPQHF; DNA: TGTGCCAGCAGTGAAGCGGGGAGGGATCAGCCCCAGCATTTT
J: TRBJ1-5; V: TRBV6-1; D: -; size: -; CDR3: CASSSGAQHF; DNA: TGTGCCAGCAGTTCCGGGGCCCAGCATTTT
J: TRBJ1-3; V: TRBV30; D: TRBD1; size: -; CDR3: CAWSRTGSYGSNTIYF; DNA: TGTGCCTGGAGCAGGACAGGATCGTATGGATCAAACACCATATATTTT
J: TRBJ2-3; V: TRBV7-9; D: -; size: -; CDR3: CASSPRGPDTQYF; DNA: TGTGCCAGCAGCCCCAGGGGCCCAGATACGCAGTATTTT
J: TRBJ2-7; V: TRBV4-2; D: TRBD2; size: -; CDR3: CASSQVPWRGDYEQYF; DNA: TGTGCCAGCAGCCAAGTTCCTTGGCGGGGGGACTACGAGCAGTACTTC